These T cell receptor beta chains were read from a single sample in a study of T cells in Graves' hyperthyroidism and ophthalmopathy. Each CDR3 protein gets one entry after TCRdb re-called the multiplex PCR reads with MiXCR. Of under 450,000 distinct CDR3 sequences listed, less than 20% were seen once; the top ten hold 7.5% to 9%. Sequencing was done on a sample of blood. These receptors all come from a woman aged 18-30 years with Graves' hyperthyroidism. CDR3s include the opening cysteine and the closing phenylalanine or tryptophan. A D gene is named only where the DNA matches it firmly. Rows give clone size only sometimes, using once, few, many, or a class for an expanded clone.

size: NA; J: TRBJ2-7; D: TRBD1; V: TRBV20-1; CDR3: CSAVDRQGARYEQYF; DNA: TGCAGTGCTGTTGATCGACAGGGGGCGCGGTACGAGCAGTACTTC
size: NA; J: TRBJ1-4; D: TRBD1; V: TRBV20-1; CDR3: CSATGTGGPGVFF; DNA: TGCAGTGCCACCGGGACAGGGGGCCCCGGGGTGTTTTTT
size: few; J: TRBJ2-4; D: TRBD1; V: TRBV7-8; CDR3: CASSPYTGGGNIQYF; DNA: TGTGCCAGCAGCCCATACACAGGGGGCGGAAACATTCAGTACTTC
size: NA; J: TRBJ2-3; D: NA; V: TRBV5-1; CDR3: CASSLEVNGAQYF; DNA: TGCGCCAGCAGCTTGGAGGTCAACGGGGCGCAGTATTTT
size: many; J: TRBJ2-2; D: NA; V: TRBV3-1; CDR3: CASSQGNGNTGELFF; DNA: TGTGCCAGCAGCCAAGGGAACGGGAACACCGGGGAGCTGTTTTTT
size: many; J: TRBJ1-2; D: TRBD1; V: TRBV6-6; CDR3: CASSYSGQGLSYTF; DNA: TGTGCCAGCAGTTACTCGGGACAGGGGCTAAGCTACACCTTC
size: many; J: TRBJ1-4; D: TRBD1; V: TRBV18; CDR3: CASSMTGFAPNEKLFF; DNA: TGTGCCAGCTCAATGACAGGGTTTGCACCTAATGAAAAACTGTTTTTT
size: NA; J: TRBJ1-6; D: NA; V: TRBV6-1; CDR3: CASTRLRKGNSPLHF; DNA: TGTGCCAGCACCCGCTTGAGGAAAGGAAATTCACCCCTCCACTTT
size: many; J: TRBJ1-3; D: NA; V: TRBV12-3/TRBV12-4; CDR3: CASAADRSSGNTIYF; DNA: TGTGCCAGCGCCGCGGACCGCAGCTCTGGAAACACCATATATTTT
size: many; J: TRBJ2-1; D: TRBD2; V: TRBV11-2; CDR3: CASSRSGSRYNEQFF; DNA: TGTGCCAGCAGCCGGAGCGGGAGCCGGTACAATGAGCAGTTCTTC
size: many; J: TRBJ2-2; D: NA; V: TRBV11-3; CDR3: CASSFSDNTGELFF; DNA: TGTGCCAGCAGCTTTTCAGATAACACCGGGGAGCTGTTTTTT
size: NA; J: TRBJ2-3; D: NA; V: TRBV20-1; CDR3: CSAAAWGTDTQYF; DNA: TGCAGCGCAGCGGCGTGGGGCACAGATACGCAGTATTTT
size: NA; J: TRBJ2-3; D: NA; V: TRBV6-4; CDR3: CASSEFGPPYQDTQYF; DNA: TGTGCCAGCAGTGAATTTGGACCGCCCTACCAGGATACGCAGTATTTT
size: many; J: TRBJ1-2; D: TRBD1; V: TRBV12-3/TRBV12-4; CDR3: CASSPTPTGKIGYTF; DNA: TGTGCCAGCAGTCCGACCCCGACAGGGAAAATTGGCTACACCTTC
size: few; J: TRBJ1-2; D: TRBD1; V: TRBV19; CDR3: CASMGDSENYGYTF; DNA: TGTGCCAGTATGGGGGACAGCGAGAACTATGGCTACACCTTC
size: few; J: TRBJ1-3; D: NA; V: TRBV12-3/TRBV12-4; CDR3: CASSPDGLGNTIYF; DNA: TGTGCCAGCAGCCCCGACGGCCTTGGAAACACCATATATTTT
size: many; J: TRBJ2-3; D: TRBD2; V: TRBV7-9; CDR3: CASSSRGDHTDTQYF; DNA: TGTGCCAGCAGCTCGCGGGGGGACCACACAGATACGCAGTATTTT
size: few; J: TRBJ2-1; D: TRBD2; V: TRBV7-3; CDR3: CASSLASGTANEQFF; DNA: TGTGCCAGCAGCTTAGCTAGCGGGACAGCCAATGAGCAGTTCTTC
size: NA; J: TRBJ2-7; D: NA; V: TRBV20-1; CDR3: CSARFRGPGQQYF; DNA: TGCAGTGCTAGATTCCGTGGGCCGGGACAGCAGTACTTC
size: many; J: TRBJ2-7; D: NA; V: TRBV30; CDR3: CAWSVLWASYEQYF; DNA: TGTGCCTGGAGTGTACTATGGGCATCCTACGAGCAGTACTTC
size: many; J: TRBJ2-7; D: TRBD1; V: TRBV7-3; CDR3: CASSTGQGSYEQYF; DNA: TGTGCCAGCAGCACTGGACAGGGCAGCTACGAGCAGTACTTC
size: many; J: TRBJ2-5; D: NA; V: TRBV27; CDR3: CASSLKRQETQYF; DNA: TGTGCCAGCAGTTTAAAGCGGCAAGAGACCCAGTACTTC
size: many; J: TRBJ2-7; D: TRBD2; V: TRBV20-1; CDR3: CSARSGASGSFYEQYF; DNA: TGCAGTGCTAGATCCGGGGCTAGCGGGAGTTTCTACGAGCAGTACTTC
size: many; J: TRBJ1-2; D: TRBD1; V: TRBV20-1; CDR3: CSARVRQGAQFGYTF; DNA: TGCAGTGCTAGAGTTCGACAGGGGGCGCAATTCGGCTACACCTTC
size: many; J: TRBJ1-2; D: NA; V: TRBV30; CDR3: CAWTFGGLGYGYTF; DNA: TGTGCCTGGACCTTTGGGGGATTGGGCTATGGCTACACCTTC
size: many; J: TRBJ2-5; D: NA; V: TRBV5-6; CDR3: CASSLFLAQETQYF; DNA: TGTGCCAGCAGCTTGTTCTTGGCGCAAGAGACCCAGTACTTC
size: NA; J: TRBJ1-5; D: NA; V: TRBV20-1; CDR3: CSAYRDSRAWEPQHF; DNA: TGCAGTGCTTACCGGGACTCGCGAGCATGGGAGCCCCAGCATTTT
size: few; J: TRBJ2-2; D: NA; V: TRBV9; CDR3: CASSVEGTSNTGELFF; DNA: TGTGCCAGCAGCGTAGAGGGCACCTCGAACACCGGGGAGCTGTTTTTT
size: many; J: TRBJ2-3; D: TRBD1; V: TRBV11-3; CDR3: CASSPRTGGTDTQYF; DNA: TGTGCCAGCAGCCCCCGGACAGGGGGTACAGATACGCAGTATTTT
size: NA; J: TRBJ2-2; D: NA; V: TRBV5-1; CDR3: CASSWNSGNTGELFF; DNA: TGCGCCAGCAGCTGGAATAGCGGGAACACCGGGGAGCTGTTTTTT
size: NA; J: TRBJ1-1; D: NA; V: TRBV20-1; CDR3: CSARDEADTENTEAFF; DNA: TGCAGTGCTAGAGATGAGGCCGATACAGAGAACACTGAAGCTTTCTTT
size: many; J: TRBJ2-7; D: NA; V: TRBV2; CDR3: CASSTGHYEQYF; DNA: TGTGCCAGCAGTACAGGGCACTACGAGCAGTACTTC
size: NA; J: TRBJ2-1; D: NA; V: TRBV5-4; CDR3: CASSSSLGGEQFF; DNA: TGTGCCAGCAGCTCATCACTAGGAGGTGAGCAGTTCTTC
size: few; J: TRBJ2-4; D: NA; V: TRBV4-2; CDR3: CASSQDRGGGATDIQYF; DNA: TGTGCCAGCAGCCAAGATCGTGGGGGGGGGGCAACGGACATTCAGTACTTC
size: NA; J: TRBJ1-4; D: TRBD1; V: TRBV4-2; CDR3: CASSPDREDEKLFF; DNA: TGTGCCAGCAGTCCCGACAGGGAGGATGAAAAACTGTTTTTT
size: many; J: TRBJ2-3; D: NA; V: TRBV6-1; CDR3: CASSKGQALKTDTQYF; DNA: TGTGCCAGCAGCAAGGGACAAGCATTAAAGACGGATACGCAGTATTTT
size: NA; J: TRBJ2-7; D: TRBD2; V: TRBV7-9; CDR3: CASSSITSGVPYEQYF; DNA: TGTGCCAGCAGCTCCATCACTAGCGGGGTCCCCTACGAGCAGTACTTC
size: many; J: TRBJ2-1; D: NA; V: TRBV7-2; CDR3: CASSLGALSEQFF; DNA: TGTGCCAGCAGCTTAGGGGCCCTCTCTGAGCAGTTCTTC
size: NA; J: TRBJ2-7; D: NA; V: TRBV7-7; CDR3: CASSPGKTYEQYF; DNA: TGTGCTAGCAGCCCCGGCAAGACCTACGAGCAGTACTTC
size: few; J: TRBJ2-7; D: NA; V: TRBV14; CDR3: CASSQSSGAYEQYF; DNA: TGTGCCAGCAGCCAAAGTTCAGGGGCCTACGAGCAGTACTTC
size: NA; J: TRBJ2-2; D: TRBD1; V: TRBV5-1; CDR3: CASSIGQGAYTGELFF; DNA: TGCGCCAGCAGCATCGGACAGGGGGCCTACACCGGGGAGCTGTTTTTT
size: many; J: TRBJ2-7; D: TRBD2; V: TRBV18; CDR3: CASSPPGLAGAYEQYF; DNA: TGTGCCAGCTCACCACCCGGACTAGCGGGAGCCTACGAGCAGTACTTC
size: many; J: TRBJ2-1; D: TRBD1; V: TRBV6-1; CDR3: CASSSFGQGGNEQFF; DNA: TGTGCCAGCAGTTCCTTCGGACAGGGAGGCAATGAGCAGTTCTTC
size: many; J: TRBJ1-6; D: NA; V: TRBV6-6; CDR3: CASSYSSWNSPLHF; DNA: TGTGCCAGCAGTTACTCGAGTTGGAATTCACCCCTCCACTTT
size: many; J: TRBJ2-7; D: NA; V: TRBV20-1; CDR3: CSAKLRGQGVYEQYF; DNA: TGCAGTGCCAAACTCCGGGGGCAAGGTGTATACGAGCAGTACTTC
size: many; J: TRBJ1-1; D: TRBD1; V: TRBV9; CDR3: CASSRPRTGEDTEAFF; DNA: TGTGCCAGCAGCCGTCCCCGGACAGGGGAGGACACTGAAGCTTTCTTT
size: many; J: TRBJ2-7; D: NA; V: TRBV3-1; CDR3: CASSQGGFYEQYF; DNA: TGTGCCAGCAGCCAAGGGGGTTTCTACGAGCAGTACTTC
size: many; J: TRBJ1-5; D: NA; V: TRBV28; CDR3: CASSLLPSGNNQPQHF; DNA: TGTGCCAGCAGTTTACTGCCCTCAGGGAACAATCAGCCCCAGCATTTT
size: NA; J: TRBJ2-5; D: TRBD1; V: TRBV19; CDR3: CASSMGTGVRQETQYF; DNA: TGTGCCAGTAGTATGGGGACAGGAGTAAGACAAGAGACCCAGTACTTC
size: many; J: TRBJ1-2; D: TRBD1; V: TRBV6-1; CDR3: CASSLIGTGGYGYTF; DNA: TGTGCCAGCAGTTTAATCGGGACAGGGGGCTATGGCTACACCTTC
size: NA; J: TRBJ2-2; D: TRBD1; V: TRBV13; CDR3: CASSRRQGTNTGELFF; DNA: TGTGCCAGCAGCCGTAGACAGGGGACGAACACCGGGGAGCTGTTTTTT
size: many; J: TRBJ1-5; D: NA; V: TRBV28; CDR3: CASSSEPSLVPQHF; DNA: TGTGCCAGCAGCTCCGAACCCTCCTTGGTGCCCCAGCATTTT
size: many; J: TRBJ1-1; D: NA; V: TRBV18; CDR3: CASSPNADTEAFF; DNA: TGTGCCAGCTCCCCAAACGCGGACACTGAAGCTTTCTTT
size: many; J: TRBJ2-1; D: TRBD2; V: TRBV7-9; CDR3: CASSPGTSGGIGNEQFF; DNA: TGTGCCAGCAGCCCCGGGACTAGCGGGGGTATTGGCAATGAGCAGTTCTTC